These 15 T cell receptor beta chains were sequenced from one sample in a study of cytomegalovirus exposure and HLA in healthy donors. The method was immunoSEQ multiplex PCR; TCRdb's version includes in-frame clones alone and lacks a portion of them. The data contain more than 150,000 clones, more than 70% of them singletons. The sample was PBMCs. The receptor source for this set is a man aged 18-30 years in good health and CMV-seronegative.

The genes are TRBV9 and TRBJ2-1, with no clear D. Trimming cost V 0 bases and J 0 bases, with 19 bases left between them. Per germline, CDR1 SGDLS and CDR2 YYNGEE. This CDR3 is 19 amino acids long. The CDR3 DNA reads as TGTGCCAGCAGCGTAGCCAACCCCCCCCCTAGAAACTCCTACAATGAGCAGTTCTTC. It codes for CASSVANPPPRNSYNEQFF.

The chain recombines TRBV28 with TRBJ2-1; a weak D match, TRBD1 (5 bases). The CDR3 spans 13 residues. Trimming left V 7 bases short and J 7 bases short, with 14 bases between. The germline V gene encodes CDR1 MDHEN and CDR2 SYDVKM. CDR3 nucleotide sequence: TGTGCCAGCAACCCAACAAACAGGAATGAGCAGTTCTTC. Its protein product is CASNPTNRNEQFF.

The chain joins TRBV9 to TRBJ2-2, with 12 nucleotides matching TRBD2. This CDR3 contains 17 residues. V dropped 3 bases and J dropped 0; count of bases not matched to a gene: 3. CDR1 and CDR2 (germline): SGDLS, YYNGEE. CDR3 coding DNA: TGTGCCAGCAGCGGGGGACTAGCGGGTCCGAACACCGGGGAGCTGTTTTTT. Translation: CASSGGLAGPNTGELFF.

The chain carries TRBV6-5 and TRBJ1-5; a possible D gene is TRBD1 (5 bases). Germline V gene data show CDR1 as MNHEY and CDR2 as SVGAGI. The CDR3 has 15 residues. V was clipped by 6 bases and J by 1 base, with 13 bases between them. CDR3 residues: CASSRGFQSNQPQHF. CDR3 nucleotide sequence: TGTGCCAGCAGCCGGGGGTTTCAGAGCAATCAGCCCCAGCATTTT.

V is TRBV27 and J is TRBJ1-1; possibly TRBD1 for D (5 bases). In germline, CDR1 is MNHEY, CDR2 SMNVEV (reference sequence). Deletions cut 0 bases from V and 0 bases from J, with 5 bases between. The CDR3 loop spans 14 amino acids. This CDR3 reads CASSLSRVNTEAFF. CDR3 coding DNA: TGTGCCAGCAGTTTATCCAGGGTGAACACTGAAGCTTTCTTT.

The rearrangement uses TRBV6-4 and TRBJ2-2, with 7 bases lining up with TRBD1. Germline-derived CDR1 and CDR2 are MRHNA and SNTAGT. This CDR3 contains 15 residues. The V gene end was trimmed by 5 bases and the J gene end by 2 bases; junction bases not matched to a gene: 5. CDR3: CASSQGQFNTGELFF. The CDR3 DNA sequence: TGTGCCAGCAGTCAGGGACAGTTTAACACCGGGGAGCTGTTTTTT.

The chain uses TRBV5-4 and TRBJ2-3, with a weak D call TRBD1 (5 bases). Germline V gene lookup returns CDR1 SGHNT and CDR2 YYREEE (reference sequence). The length of the CDR3 is 15 residues. Trimming cost V 3 bases and J 4 bases, with 15 bases left between them. CDR3 sequence: CASSSPEAGSDTQYF. The CDR3 nucleotides are TGTGCCAGCAGCTCCCCCGAGGCAGGGTCAGATACGCAGTATTTT.

The rearrangement uses TRBV27 and TRBJ2-3; the match to TRBD2 covers 7 bases. With 6 bases clipped from V and 2 bases from J, the junction kept 5 bases outside the gene matches. Germline V CDR1 and CDR2: MNHEY, SMNVEV (reference sequence). The CDR3 consists of 14 residues. CDR3 sequence reads: CASRWGGVTDTQYF. CDR3 nucleotide sequence: TGTGCCAGCAGGTGGGGAGGGGTCACAGATACGCAGTATTTT.

This chain links TRBV18 with TRBJ1-1; 7 nucleotides agree with TRBD1. V trimming: 5 bases; J trimming: 0 bases; junction bases outside the gene matches: 6. This CDR3 has 15 amino acids. Germline assignment: CDR1 KGHSH and CDR2 LQKENI. CDR3 sequence (DNA): TGTGCCAGCTCATCGGAACAGGGGATGAACACTGAAGCTTTCTTT. Translating gives CASSSEQGMNTEAFF.

V gene TRBV27 combines with J gene TRBJ1-6; a possible D gene is TRBD1 (5 bases). Germline CDR1 is MNHEY and CDR2 is SMNVEV (reference sequence). The V gene lost 8 bases and the J gene lost 2 bases, with 13 bases spanning the gap. CDR3 size: 15 residues. CDR3 protein: CASYDSLTYNSPLHF. In DNA form, the CDR3 reads TGTGCCAGCTATGACAGCCTAACCTATAATTCACCCCTCCACTTT.

This sequence joins TRBV27 and TRBJ2-7; D perhaps matches TRBD1 (5 bases). Per the germline V gene, CDR1 is MNHEY and CDR2 is SMNVEV (reference sequence). V lost 6 bases and J lost 1, with 16 bases in between. The CDR3 extends over 15 amino acids. CDR3 sequence (DNA): TGTGCCAGCAGACACAGGACGGACGTATCCTACGAGCAGTACTTC. As protein: CASRHRTDVSYEQYF.

The V and J genes are TRBV6-1 and TRBJ1-2; D possibly corresponds to TRBD1 (6 bases). The CDR3 covers 15 residues. V gave up 6 bases and J gave up 4 bases, with 18 bases separating them. Per the germline V gene, CDR1 is MNHNS and CDR2 is SASEGT. The CDR3 here is CASRDAGVRGYGYTF. Written as DNA, the CDR3 is TGTGCCAGCAGGGACGCAGGGGTTCGGGGCTATGGCTACACCTTC.

As concerns this clone: The same CDR3 is also encoded by other DNA sequences in this sample. The chain recombines TRBV28 with TRBJ1-1; D gene uncertain. The V end was cut by 1 base, the J end by 7 bases, with 7 bases between. Germline loops: CDR1 MDHEN, CDR2 SYDVKM. The length of the CDR3 is 12 residues. In nucleotides, the CDR3 is TGTGCCAGCAGTTTATCACGCGGTGAAGCTTTCTTT. Translated, it gives CASSLSRGEAFF.

This CDR3 reads CASSEVGGNTEAFF. The DNA for the CDR3 is TGTGCCAGCAGTGAAGTTGGGGGCAACACTGAAGCTTTCTTT. V is TRBV6-1 and J is TRBJ1-1, with a possible D match to TRBD1 (6 bases). V shed 1 base and J shed 2 bases, with 8 bases lying between them. The CDR3 consists of 14 residues. The V gene's germline CDR1 is MNHNS and CDR2 SASEGT.

The genes are TRBV19 and TRBJ1-2; D perhaps matches TRBD1 (6 bases). Per germline, CDR1 LNHDA and CDR2 SQIVND (reference sequence). The CDR3 spans 13 residues. Trimming took 3 bases from V and 7 from J, leaving 12 bases between them. The CDR3 DNA sequence: TGTGCCAGTAGTATGGGGACACAGATTGGCTACACCTTC. Amino acid sequence: CASSMGTQIGYTF.